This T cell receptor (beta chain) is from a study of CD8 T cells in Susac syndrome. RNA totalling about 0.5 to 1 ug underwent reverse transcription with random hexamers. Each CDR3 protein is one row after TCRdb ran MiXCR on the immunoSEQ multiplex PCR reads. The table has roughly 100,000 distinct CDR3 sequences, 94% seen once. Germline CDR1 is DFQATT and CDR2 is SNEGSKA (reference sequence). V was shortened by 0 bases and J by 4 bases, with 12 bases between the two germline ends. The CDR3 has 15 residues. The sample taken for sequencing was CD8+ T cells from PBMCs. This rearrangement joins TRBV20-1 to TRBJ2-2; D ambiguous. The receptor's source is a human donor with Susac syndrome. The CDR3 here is CSARDRGSATGELFF. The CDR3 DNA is TGCAGTGCTAGAGATCGAGGATCGGCCACCGGGGAGCTGTTTTTT.